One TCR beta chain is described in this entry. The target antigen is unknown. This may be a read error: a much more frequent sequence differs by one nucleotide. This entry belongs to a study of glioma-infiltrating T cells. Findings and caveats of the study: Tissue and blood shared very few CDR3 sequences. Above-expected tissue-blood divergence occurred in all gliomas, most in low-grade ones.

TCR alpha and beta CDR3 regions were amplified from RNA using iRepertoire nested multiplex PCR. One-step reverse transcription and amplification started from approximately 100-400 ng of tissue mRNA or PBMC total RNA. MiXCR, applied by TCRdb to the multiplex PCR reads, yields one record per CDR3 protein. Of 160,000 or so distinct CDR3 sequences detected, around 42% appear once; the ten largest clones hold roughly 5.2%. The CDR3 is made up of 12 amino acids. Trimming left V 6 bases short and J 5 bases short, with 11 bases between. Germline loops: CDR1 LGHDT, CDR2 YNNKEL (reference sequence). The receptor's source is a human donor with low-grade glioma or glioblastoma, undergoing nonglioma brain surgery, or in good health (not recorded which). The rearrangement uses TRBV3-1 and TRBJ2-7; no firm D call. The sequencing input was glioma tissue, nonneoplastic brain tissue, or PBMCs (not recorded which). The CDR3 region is CASRDTLHEQYF. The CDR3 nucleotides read TGTGCCAGCAGAGACACGCTGCACGAGCAGTACTTC.